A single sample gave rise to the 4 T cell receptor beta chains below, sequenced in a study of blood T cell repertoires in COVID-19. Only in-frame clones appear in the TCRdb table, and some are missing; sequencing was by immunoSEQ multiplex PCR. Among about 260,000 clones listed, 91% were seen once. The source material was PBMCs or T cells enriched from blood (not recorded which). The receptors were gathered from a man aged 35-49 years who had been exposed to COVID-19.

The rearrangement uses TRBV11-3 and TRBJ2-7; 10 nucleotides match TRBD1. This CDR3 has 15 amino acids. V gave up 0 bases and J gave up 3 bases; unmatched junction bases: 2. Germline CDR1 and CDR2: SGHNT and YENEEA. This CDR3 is CASSLEWTGGYEQYF. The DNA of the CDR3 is TGTGCCAGCAGCTTAGAATGGACAGGGGGCTACGAGCAGTACTTC.

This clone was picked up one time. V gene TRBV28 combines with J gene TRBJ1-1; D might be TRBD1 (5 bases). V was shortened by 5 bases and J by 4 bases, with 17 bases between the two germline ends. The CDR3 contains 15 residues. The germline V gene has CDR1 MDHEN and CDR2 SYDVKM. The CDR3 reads CASSITGVRGTEAFF. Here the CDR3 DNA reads TGTGCCAGCAGTATTACGGGGGTCCGGGGCACTGAAGCTTTCTTT.

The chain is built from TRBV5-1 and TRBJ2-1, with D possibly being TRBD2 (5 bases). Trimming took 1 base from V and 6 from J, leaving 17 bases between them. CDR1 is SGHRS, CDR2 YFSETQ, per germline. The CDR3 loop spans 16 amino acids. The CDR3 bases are TGCGCCAGCAGCTTGAGTCTAGCAGGAGAGGGCAATGAGCAGTTCTTC. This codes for CASSLSLAGEGNEQFF.

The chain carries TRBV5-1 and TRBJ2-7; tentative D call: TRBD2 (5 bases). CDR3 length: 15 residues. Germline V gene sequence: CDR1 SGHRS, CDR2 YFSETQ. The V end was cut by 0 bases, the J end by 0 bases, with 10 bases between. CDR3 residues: CASSLEAASSYEQYF. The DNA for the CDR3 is TGCGCCAGCAGCTTGGAAGCGGCATCCTCCTACGAGCAGTACTTC.